What follows describes a single TCR beta chain. Antigen: not known. These data originate in a study of CD8 T cells in Susac syndrome. Findings of the study overall: Only a relatively small number of individuals were included in the TCR sequencing and HLA analysis.

V dropped 5 bases and J dropped 4 bases, with 17 bases sitting between them. Germline CDR1 is MNHEY and CDR2 is SVGAGI. The CDR3 length is 15 residues. The CD8+ and CD4+ T cells were negatively isolated, with the TEMRA cells enriched by FACS. Random hexamers were used to reverse transcribe an amount of about 0.45 to 1 ug RNA. The amplification used immunoSEQ multiplex PCR on TCR beta CDR3; it spanned 54 Vbeta and 13 Jbeta. TCRdb recomputed calls from the immunoSEQ multiplex PCR reads with MiXCR, one row per CDR3 protein. The table has some 90,000 distinct CDR3 sequences, approximately 95% seen once. The sequenced sample consisted of CD8+ T cells from PBMCs. This receptor was obtained from a human donor in good health. The chain combines TRBV6-5 with TRBJ1-2; D is undetermined. CDR3 region: CASSPSPETAYGYTF. CDR3 nucleotides: TGTGCCAGCAGTCCGAGTCCAGAGACTGCCTATGGCTACACCTTC.